Listed below are T cell receptor beta chains from one sample, sequenced in a study of cytomegalovirus exposure and HLA in healthy donors. Profiled with immunoSEQ multiplex PCR; TCRdb holds only in-frame clones, not every one. In the table there are approximately 200,000 clones, nearly 80% of which are singletons. Sequences were obtained from PBMCs. These receptors were collected from a woman aged 25 to 39 in good health and CMV-seropositive. CDR3s include the opening cysteine and the closing phenylalanine or tryptophan. D genes are given only for firm matches. Clone size, where shown, is once, few, many, or a class for clones that have expanded.

>TRBV29-1|TRBD1|TRBJ2-7|-
CSALPGQSSYEQYF
TGCAGCGCACTTCCGGGACAGAGCTCCTACGAGCAGTACTTC
>TRBV6-5|-|TRBJ2-1|few
CASSWGRVGEQFF
TGTGCCAGCAGTTGGGGCAGGGTAGGTGAGCAGTTCTTC
>TRBV5-1|-|TRBJ2-5|few
CASSLAIVGDQETQYF
TGCGCCAGCAGCTTGGCCATTGTAGGAGACCAAGAGACCCAGTACTTC
>TRBV6-5|-|TRBJ1-2|few
CASGNRVRDGYTF
TGTGCCAGCGGGAACAGGGTTCGGGATGGCTACACCTTC
>TRBV6-4|TRBD2|TRBJ2-3|once
CARGEIAGGLDTQYF
TGTGCCAGGGGGGAGATAGCGGGGGGGTTGGATACGCAGTATTTT
>TRBV29-1|TRBD2|TRBJ2-7|-
CSVEGGAGTSHREQYF
TGCAGCGTTGAAGGCGGGGCGGGGACTAGCCACCGCGAGCAGTACTTC
>TRBV7-2|TRBD1|TRBJ1-1|-
CASSHLRGYNTEAFF
TGTGCCAGCAGTCACCTCAGGGGGTATAACACTGAAGCTTTCTTT
>TRBV5-3|TRBD1|TRBJ1-2|few
CARSLITGTGSLLEGYTF
TGTGCCAGAAGCTTGATAACCGGGACAGGGTCCTTATTGGAGGGCTACACCTTC
>TRBV10-3|-|TRBJ1-1|many
CAISEEGATEAFF
TGTGCCATCAGTGAGGAGGGCGCGACTGAAGCTTTCTTT
>TRBV6-1|TRBD2|TRBJ2-1|-
CASSERTSHNEQFF
TGTGCCAGCAGTGAGAGGACTAGTCACAATGAGCAGTTCTTC
>TRBV6-5|-|TRBJ1-4|-
CATLGVTGEKLFF
TGTGCCACCTTAGGCGTGACGGGAGAAAAACTGTTTTTT
>TRBV13|TRBD2|TRBJ2-5|-
CASSSSGTSGIFFQETQYF
TGTGCCAGCAGCTCCTCAGGGACTAGCGGTATATTCTTTCAAGAGACCCAGTACTTC
>TRBV27|TRBD1|TRBJ1-1|few
CASSLLRQGGRLNTEAFF
TGTGCCAGCAGTTTATTGCGGCAGGGGGGTCGGTTGAACACTGAAGCTTTCTTT
>TRBV7-9|-|TRBJ2-1|-
CASSLSLANEQFF
TGTGCCAGCAGCTTATCGCTAGCCAATGAGCAGTTCTTC
>TRBV6-5|TRBD2|TRBJ2-1|-
CATSTSGSSYNEQFF
TGTGCCACTTCGACTAGCGGGAGTTCCTACAATGAGCAGTTCTTC
>TRBV15|-|TRBJ2-7|few
CATSGQTYEQYF
TGTGCCACCAGCGGGCAGACCTACGAGCAGTACTTC
>TRBV2|TRBD1|TRBJ1-1|-
CASRTGDVNTEAFF
TGTGCCAGCAGGACAGGGGATGTGAACACTGAAGCTTTCTTT
>TRBV5-4|TRBD2|TRBJ2-3|-
CASSPTRGAGGDTQYF
TGTGCCAGCAGCCCTACTCGGGGGGCGGGAGGTGATACGCAGTATTTT
>TRBV6-1|TRBD1|TRBJ2-3|-
CASSPGQGAYTQYF
TGTGCCAGCAGTCCGGGACAGGGGGCATATACGCAGTATTTT
>TRBV5-1|-|TRBJ2-7|-
CASSPTLGGLGIGEQYF
TGCGCCAGCAGTCCGACGTTGGGCGGGTTGGGCATTGGTGAGCAGTACTTC
>TRBV7-8|-|TRBJ2-7|few
CASSLNQGYEQYF
TGTGCCAGCAGCTTAAATCAGGGGTACGAGCAGTACTTC
>TRBV7-7|-|TRBJ2-2|-
CASSPPLGRGWTGELFF
TGTGCTAGCAGCCCCCCGCTGGGGCGAGGATGGACCGGGGAGCTGTTTTTT
>TRBV29-1|-|TRBJ1-4|-
CSLRDNEKLFF
TGCAGCCTGCGGGATAATGAAAAACTGTTTTTT
>TRBV27|-|TRBJ2-2|few
CASSLALATGELFF
TGTGCCAGCAGTTTGGCTCTAGCCACCGGGGAGCTGTTTTTT
>TRBV2|-|TRBJ2-5|-
CASSQGGVGETQYF
TGTGCCAGCAGTCAAGGGGGAGTCGGAGAGACCCAGTACTTC
>TRBV7-3|-|TRBJ1-2|few
CASSRDRGGYTF
TGTGCCAGCAGCAGAGACCGGGGTGGCTACACCTTC
>TRBV6-4|-|TRBJ2-1|-
CASSDSRQAAYNEQFF
TGTGCCAGCAGTGACAGCCGGCAGGCCGCCTACAATGAGCAGTTCTTC
>TRBV7-2|TRBD1|TRBJ1-6|-
CASSFRDSQNSPLHF
TGTGCCAGCAGCTTTCGGGACAGTCAAAATTCACCCCTCCACTTT
>TRBV7-8|-|TRBJ1-2|-
CASSSGVLDYGYTF
TGTGCCAGCAGCTCCGGAGTTCTTGACTATGGCTACACCTTC
>TRBV18|TRBD1|TRBJ1-4|few
CASSPGTGLKKLFF
TGTGCCAGCTCACCCGGGACAGGGTTGAAGAAACTGTTTTTT
>TRBV27|-|TRBJ1-6|-
CASTVRSPLHF
TGTGCCAGCACGGTCCGTTCACCCCTCCACTTT
>TRBV12-5|TRBD1|TRBJ1-2|-
CASGFWSAGGYGYTF
TGTGCTAGTGGTTTCTGGTCGGCAGGGGGCTATGGCTACACCTTC
>TRBV2|TRBD1|TRBJ1-1|-
CASSDPGQGSSRMNTEAFF
TGTGCCAGCAGTGATCCGGGACAGGGGTCCTCTCGTATGAACACTGAAGCTTTCTTT
>TRBV10-1|TRBD2|TRBJ2-1|-
CASQRESGGEQFF
TGCGCCAGTCAGCGGGAGAGCGGCGGTGAGCAGTTCTTC
>TRBV25-1|TRBD2|TRBJ2-3|-
CASSDLAGEPTDTQYF
TGTGCCAGCAGTGATCTAGCGGGGGAACCTACAGATACGCAGTATTTT
>TRBV2|-|TRBJ2-3|-
CASPLRTNSADTQYF
TGTGCCAGCCCCCTCAGGACTAATAGCGCAGATACGCAGTATTTT
>TRBV27|TRBD2|TRBJ2-3|-
CASSLRSGRGVPSTDTQYF
TGTGCCAGCAGTTTAAGGAGCGGGAGGGGGGTCCCTAGCACAGATACGCAGTATTTT
>TRBV5-6|-|TRBJ1-2|few
CASSYLIGQNYGYTF
TGTGCCAGCAGCTATCTAATCGGACAAAACTATGGCTACACCTTC
>TRBV28|-|TRBJ2-7|-
CASIPTGNNYEQYF
TGTGCCAGCATCCCTACAGGGAATAACTACGAGCAGTACTTC
>TRBV7-3|TRBD1|TRBJ2-1|-
CASSVPRRSATGVDEQFF
TGTGCCAGCAGCGTTCCACGAAGAAGCGCGACAGGGGTAGACGAGCAGTTCTTC
>TRBV6-1|-|TRBJ1-5|-
CASSVFPNSNQPQHF
TGTGCCAGCAGTGTTTTCCCAAATAGCAATCAGCCCCAGCATTTT
>TRBV11-2|-|TRBJ1-1|few
CASSLGAHTEAFF
TGTGCCAGCAGCTTAGGGGCCCACACTGAAGCTTTCTTT
>TRBV7-9|-|TRBJ1-2|-
CATVPSTEPSNYGYTF
TGTGCCACCGTTCCTTCGACGGAGCCCTCTAACTATGGCTACACCTTC
>TRBV29-1|-|TRBJ2-2|once
CSAGVTGELFF
TGCAGCGCAGGGGTGACCGGGGAGCTGTTTTTT
>TRBV6-5|-|TRBJ2-5|-
CASMGLGVRETQYF
TGTGCCAGCATGGGCTTAGGGGTTAGAGAGACCCAGTACTTC